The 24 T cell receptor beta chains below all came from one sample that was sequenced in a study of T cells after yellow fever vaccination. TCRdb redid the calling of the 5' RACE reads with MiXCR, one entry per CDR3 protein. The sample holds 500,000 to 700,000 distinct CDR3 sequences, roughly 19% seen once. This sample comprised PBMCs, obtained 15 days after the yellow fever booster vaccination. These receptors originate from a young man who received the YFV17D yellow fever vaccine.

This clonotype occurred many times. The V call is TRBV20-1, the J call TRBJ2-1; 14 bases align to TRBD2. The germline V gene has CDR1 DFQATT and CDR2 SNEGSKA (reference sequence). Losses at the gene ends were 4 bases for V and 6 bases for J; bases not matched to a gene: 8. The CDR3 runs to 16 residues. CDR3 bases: TGCAGTGCTACTGGGACTAGCGGGAGTTGGAGCAATGAGCAGTTCTTC. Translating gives CSATGTSGSWSNEQFF.

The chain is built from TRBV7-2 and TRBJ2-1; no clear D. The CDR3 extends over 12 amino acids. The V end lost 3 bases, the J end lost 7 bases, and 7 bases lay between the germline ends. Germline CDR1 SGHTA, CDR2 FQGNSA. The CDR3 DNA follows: TGTGCCAGCAGCTTTAGTTGGAATGAGCAGTTCTTC. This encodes CASSFSWNEQFF.

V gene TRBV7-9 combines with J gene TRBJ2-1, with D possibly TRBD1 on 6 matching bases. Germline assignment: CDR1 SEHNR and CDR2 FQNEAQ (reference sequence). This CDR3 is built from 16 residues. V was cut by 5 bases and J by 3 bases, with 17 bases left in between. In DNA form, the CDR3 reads TGTGCCAGCAGCCGTGGACAGTGGGGCCTCTACAATGAGCAGTTCTTC. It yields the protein CASSRGQWGLYNEQFF.

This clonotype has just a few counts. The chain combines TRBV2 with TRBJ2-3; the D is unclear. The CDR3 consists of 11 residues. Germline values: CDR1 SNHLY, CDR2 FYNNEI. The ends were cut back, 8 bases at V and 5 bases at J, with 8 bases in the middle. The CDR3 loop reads CASPSRDTQYF. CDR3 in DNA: TGTGCCAGCCCCTCCAGAGATACGCAGTATTTT.

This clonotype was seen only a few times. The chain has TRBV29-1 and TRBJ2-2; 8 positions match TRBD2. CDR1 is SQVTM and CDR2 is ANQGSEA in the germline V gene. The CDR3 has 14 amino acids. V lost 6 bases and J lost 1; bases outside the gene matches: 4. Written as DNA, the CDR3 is TGCAGCGTGGCGGGAGGACAGAACACCGGGGAGCTGTTTTTT. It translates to CSVAGGQNTGELFF.

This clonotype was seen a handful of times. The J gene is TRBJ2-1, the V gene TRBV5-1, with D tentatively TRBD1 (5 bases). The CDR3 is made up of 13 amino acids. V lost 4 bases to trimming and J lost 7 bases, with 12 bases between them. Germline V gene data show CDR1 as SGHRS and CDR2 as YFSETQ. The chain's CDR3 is CASSTTARNEQFF. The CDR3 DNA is TGCGCCAGCAGCACGACAGCCAGGAATGAGCAGTTCTTC. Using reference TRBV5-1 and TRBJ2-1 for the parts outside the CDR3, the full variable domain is KAGVTQTPRYLIKTRGQQVTLSCSPISGHRSVSWYQQTPGQGLQFLFEYFSETQRNKGNFPGRFSGRQFSNSRSEMNVSTLELGDSALYLCASSTTARNEQFFGPGTRLTVL.

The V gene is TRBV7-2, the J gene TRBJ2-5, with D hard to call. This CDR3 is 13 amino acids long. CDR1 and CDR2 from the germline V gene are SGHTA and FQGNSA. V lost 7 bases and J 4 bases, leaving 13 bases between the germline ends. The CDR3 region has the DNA TGTGCCAGCACCTTGGTATCAGGAGAGACCCAGTACTTC. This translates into CASTLVSGETQYF.

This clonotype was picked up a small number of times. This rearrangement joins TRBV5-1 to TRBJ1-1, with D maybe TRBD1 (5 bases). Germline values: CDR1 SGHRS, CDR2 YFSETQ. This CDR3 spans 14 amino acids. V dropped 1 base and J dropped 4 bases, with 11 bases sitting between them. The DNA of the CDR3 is TGCGCCAGCAGCTTGCGGGGGAGGTCCACTGAAGCTTTCTTT. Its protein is CASSLRGRSTEAFF.

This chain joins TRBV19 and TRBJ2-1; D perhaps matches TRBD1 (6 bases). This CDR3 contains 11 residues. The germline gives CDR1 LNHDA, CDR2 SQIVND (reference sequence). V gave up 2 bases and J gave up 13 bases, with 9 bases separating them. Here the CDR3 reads CASSIRGTQFF. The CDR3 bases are TGTGCCAGTAGTATAAGGGGGACCCAGTTCTTC.

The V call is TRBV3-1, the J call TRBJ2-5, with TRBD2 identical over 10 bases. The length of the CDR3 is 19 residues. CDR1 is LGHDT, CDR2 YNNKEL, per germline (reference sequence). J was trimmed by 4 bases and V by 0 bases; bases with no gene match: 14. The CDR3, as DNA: TGTGCCAGCAGCCAAGATTACGGGTCTAGCGGGAGAGTAGGAGAGACCCAGTACTTC. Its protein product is CASSQDYGSSGRVGETQYF.

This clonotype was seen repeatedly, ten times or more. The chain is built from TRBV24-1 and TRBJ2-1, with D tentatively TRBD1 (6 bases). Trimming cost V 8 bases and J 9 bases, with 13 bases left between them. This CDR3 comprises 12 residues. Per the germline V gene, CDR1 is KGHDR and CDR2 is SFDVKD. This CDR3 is CATTQGRGEQFF. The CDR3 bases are TGTGCCACCACCCAGGGGCGTGGTGAGCAGTTCTTC.

CDR3 region: CATSWGDQLPDTQYF. CDR3 coding DNA: TGTGCCACCAGTTGGGGGGACCAGTTGCCAGATACGCAGTATTTT. This sequence joins TRBV24-1 and TRBJ2-3, with D perhaps TRBD2 (6 bases). CDR3 length: 15 residues. Germline V CDR1 and CDR2: KGHDR, SFDVKD. V dropped 6 bases and J dropped 4 bases, with 16 bases sitting between them.

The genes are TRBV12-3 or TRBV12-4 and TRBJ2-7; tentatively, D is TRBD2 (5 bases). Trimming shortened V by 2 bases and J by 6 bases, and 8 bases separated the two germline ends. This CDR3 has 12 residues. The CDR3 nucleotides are TGTGCCAGCAGTTTAATACGGGGCGAGCAGTACTTC. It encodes CASSLIRGEQYF.

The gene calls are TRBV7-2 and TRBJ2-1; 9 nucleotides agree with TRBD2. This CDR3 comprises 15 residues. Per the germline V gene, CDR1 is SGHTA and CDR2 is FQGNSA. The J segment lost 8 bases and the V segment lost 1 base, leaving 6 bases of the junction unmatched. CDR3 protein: CASSLEGGRVDEQFF. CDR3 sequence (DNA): TGTGCCAGCAGCTTAGAAGGCGGGAGGGTTGATGAGCAGTTCTTC.

The DNA for the CDR3 is TGCAGTGCTAGAGACCCCGGACTAGCGGGAAAATCGTCTCTCTACGAGCAGTACTTC. Translating gives CSARDPGLAGKSSLYEQYF. The V call is TRBV20-1, the J call TRBJ2-7; 12 nucleotides match TRBD2. CDR3 length: 19 residues. In germline, CDR1 is DFQATT, CDR2 SNEGSKA (reference sequence). With V trimmed by 0 bases and J by 3 bases, 15 bases remained unmatched.

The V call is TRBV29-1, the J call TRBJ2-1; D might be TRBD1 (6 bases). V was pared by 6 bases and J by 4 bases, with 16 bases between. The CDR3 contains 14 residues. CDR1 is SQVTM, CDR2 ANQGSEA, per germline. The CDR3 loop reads CSVALGTSYNEQFF. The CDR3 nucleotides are TGCAGCGTCGCCCTTGGGACATCGTACAATGAGCAGTTCTTC.

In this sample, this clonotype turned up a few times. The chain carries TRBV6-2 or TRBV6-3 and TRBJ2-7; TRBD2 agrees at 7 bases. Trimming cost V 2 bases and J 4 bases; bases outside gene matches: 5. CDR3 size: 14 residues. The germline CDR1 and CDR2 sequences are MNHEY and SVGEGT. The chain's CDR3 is CASSYAGEAYEQYF. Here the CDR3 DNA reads TGTGCCAGCAGTTACGCGGGAGAGGCTTACGAGCAGTACTTC.

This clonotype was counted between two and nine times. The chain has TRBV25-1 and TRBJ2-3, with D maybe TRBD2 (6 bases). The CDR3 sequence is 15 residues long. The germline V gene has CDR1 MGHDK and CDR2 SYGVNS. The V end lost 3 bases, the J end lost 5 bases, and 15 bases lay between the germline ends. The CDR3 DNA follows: TGTGCCAGCAGTGACCCTCTAGCGAGGGTAGATACGCAGTATTTT. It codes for CASSDPLARVDTQYF. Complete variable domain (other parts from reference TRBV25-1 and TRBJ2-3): EADIYQTPRYLVIGTGKKITLECSQTMGHDKMYWYQQDPGMELHLIHYSYGVNSTEKGDLSSESTVSRIRTEHFPLTLESARPSHTSQYLCASSDPLARVDTQYFGPGTRLTVL.

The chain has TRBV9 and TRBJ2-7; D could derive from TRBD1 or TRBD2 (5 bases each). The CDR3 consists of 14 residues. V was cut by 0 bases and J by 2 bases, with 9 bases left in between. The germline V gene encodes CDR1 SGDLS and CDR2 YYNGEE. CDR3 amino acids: CASSVDGGPYEQYF. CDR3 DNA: TGTGCCAGCAGCGTAGATGGGGGACCCTACGAGCAGTACTTC.

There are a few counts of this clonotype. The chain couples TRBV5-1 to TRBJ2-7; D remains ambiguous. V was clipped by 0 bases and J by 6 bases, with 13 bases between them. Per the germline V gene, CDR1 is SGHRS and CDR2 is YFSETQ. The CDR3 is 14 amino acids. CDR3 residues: CASSLGLESVEQYF. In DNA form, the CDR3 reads TGCGCCAGCAGCTTGGGACTCGAATCGGTCGAGCAGTACTTC. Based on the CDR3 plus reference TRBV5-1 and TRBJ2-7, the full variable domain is KAGVTQTPRYLIKTRGQQVTLSCSPISGHRSVSWYQQTPGQGLQFLFEYFSETQRNKGNFPGRFSGRQFSNSRSEMNVSTLELGDSALYLCASSLGLESVEQYFGPGTRLTVT.

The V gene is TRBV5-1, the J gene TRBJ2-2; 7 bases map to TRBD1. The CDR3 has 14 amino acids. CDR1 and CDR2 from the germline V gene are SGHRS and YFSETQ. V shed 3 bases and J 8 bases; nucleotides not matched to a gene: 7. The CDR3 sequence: CASSYGQERGELFF. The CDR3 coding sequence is TGCGCCAGCAGCTACGGACAGGAGAGAGGGGAGCTGTTTTTT.

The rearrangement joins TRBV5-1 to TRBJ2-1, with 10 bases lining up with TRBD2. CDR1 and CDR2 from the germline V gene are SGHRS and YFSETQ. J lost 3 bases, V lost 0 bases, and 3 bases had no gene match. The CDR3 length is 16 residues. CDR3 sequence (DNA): TGCGCCAGCAGCTTGGGAACTAGCGGGATCTACAATGAGCAGTTCTTC. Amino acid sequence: CASSLGTSGIYNEQFF.

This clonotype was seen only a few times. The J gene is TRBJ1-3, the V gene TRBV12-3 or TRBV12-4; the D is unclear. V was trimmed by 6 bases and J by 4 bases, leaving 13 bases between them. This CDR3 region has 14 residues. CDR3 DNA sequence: TGTGCCAGCAGCCGACGGGGTGGAGGAAACACCATATATTTT. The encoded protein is CASSRRGGGNTIYF.

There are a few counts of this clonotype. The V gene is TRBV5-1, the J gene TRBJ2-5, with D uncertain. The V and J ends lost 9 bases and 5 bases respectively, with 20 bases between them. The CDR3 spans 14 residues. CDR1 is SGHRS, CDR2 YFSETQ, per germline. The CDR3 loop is CANILLGSVETQYF. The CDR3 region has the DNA TGCGCCAACATCTTACTGGGGTCCGTGGAGACCCAGTACTTC.